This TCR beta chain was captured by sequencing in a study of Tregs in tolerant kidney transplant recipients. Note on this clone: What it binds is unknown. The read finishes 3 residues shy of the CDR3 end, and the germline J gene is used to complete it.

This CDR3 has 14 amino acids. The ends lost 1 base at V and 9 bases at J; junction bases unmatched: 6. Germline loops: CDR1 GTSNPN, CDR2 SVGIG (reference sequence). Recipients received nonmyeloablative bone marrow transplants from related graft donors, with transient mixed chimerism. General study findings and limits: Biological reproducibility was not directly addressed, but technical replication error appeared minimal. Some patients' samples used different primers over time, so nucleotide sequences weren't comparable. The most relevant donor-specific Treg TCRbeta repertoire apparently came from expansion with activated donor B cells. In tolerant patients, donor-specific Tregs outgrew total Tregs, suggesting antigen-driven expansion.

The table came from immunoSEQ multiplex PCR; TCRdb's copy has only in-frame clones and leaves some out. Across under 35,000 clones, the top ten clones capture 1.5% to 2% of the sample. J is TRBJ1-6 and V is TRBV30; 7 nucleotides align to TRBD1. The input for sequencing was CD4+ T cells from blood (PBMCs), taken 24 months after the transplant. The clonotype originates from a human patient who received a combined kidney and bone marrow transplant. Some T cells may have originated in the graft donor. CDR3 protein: CAWSGQGLGSPLHF. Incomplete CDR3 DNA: TGTGCCTGGAGTGGACAGGGATTAGGTTCACCC.